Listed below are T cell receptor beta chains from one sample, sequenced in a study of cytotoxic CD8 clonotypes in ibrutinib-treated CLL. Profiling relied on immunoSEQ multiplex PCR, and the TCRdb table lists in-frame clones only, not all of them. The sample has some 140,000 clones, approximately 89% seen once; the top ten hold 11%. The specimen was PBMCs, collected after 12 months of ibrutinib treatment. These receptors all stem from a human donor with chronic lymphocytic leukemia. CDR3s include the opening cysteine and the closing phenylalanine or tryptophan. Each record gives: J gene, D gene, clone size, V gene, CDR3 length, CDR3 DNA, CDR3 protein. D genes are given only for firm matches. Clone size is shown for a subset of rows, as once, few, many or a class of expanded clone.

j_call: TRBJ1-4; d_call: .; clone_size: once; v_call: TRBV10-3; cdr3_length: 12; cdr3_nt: TGTGCCACCCGAGGGGTTGAAGAAAAACTGTTTTTT; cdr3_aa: CATRGVEEKLFF
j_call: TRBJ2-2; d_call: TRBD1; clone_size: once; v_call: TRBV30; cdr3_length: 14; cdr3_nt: TGTGCCTGCCCGGGACAGGGGTACACCGGGGAGCTGTTTTTT; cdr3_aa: CACPGQGYTGELFF
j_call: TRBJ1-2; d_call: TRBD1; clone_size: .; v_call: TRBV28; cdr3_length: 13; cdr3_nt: TGTGCCAGCAGTCCAGGGGGCGGACGTGGCTACACCTTC; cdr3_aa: CASSPGGGRGYTF
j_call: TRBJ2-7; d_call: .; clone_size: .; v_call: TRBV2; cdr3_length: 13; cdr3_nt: TGTGCCAGCAGTGAACAAGATCCCTACGAGCAGTACTTC; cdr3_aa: CASSEQDPYEQYF
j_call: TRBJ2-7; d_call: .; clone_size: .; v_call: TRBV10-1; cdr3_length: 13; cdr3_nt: TGCGCCAGCAGTGAATCAGGGACCTACGAGCAGTACTTC; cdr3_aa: CASSESGTYEQYF
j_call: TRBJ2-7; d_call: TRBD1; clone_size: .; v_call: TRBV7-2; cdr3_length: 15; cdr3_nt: TGTGCCAGCAGCTACCGGACAGGGGGCATCGACGAGCAGTACTTC; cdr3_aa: CASSYRTGGIDEQYF
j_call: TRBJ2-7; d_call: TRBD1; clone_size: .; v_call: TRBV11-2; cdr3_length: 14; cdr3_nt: TGTGCCAGCAGCTCCGGGACAGGACCCTACGAGCAGTACTTC; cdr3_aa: CASSSGTGPYEQYF
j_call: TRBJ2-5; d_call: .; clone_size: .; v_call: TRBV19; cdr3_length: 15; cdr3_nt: TGTGCCAGTAGTGGGAACCACAGAGGACCGGAGACCCAGTACTTC; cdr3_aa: CASSGNHRGPETQYF
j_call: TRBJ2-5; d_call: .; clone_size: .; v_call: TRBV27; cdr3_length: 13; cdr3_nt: TGTGCCAGCAGTGCCCAGGGGGGGACGACCCAGTACTTC; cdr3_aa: CASSAQGGTTQYF
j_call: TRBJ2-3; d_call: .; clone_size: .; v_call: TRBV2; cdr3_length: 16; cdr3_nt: TGTGCCAGCAGGGAGTGGGTTGGCTCTAGCACAGATACGCAGTATTTT; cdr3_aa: CASREWVGSSTDTQYF
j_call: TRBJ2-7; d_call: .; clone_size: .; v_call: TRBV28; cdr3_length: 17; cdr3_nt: TGTGCCAGCAGTTGGGAGATGGGAAATACTCCCGGACACGAGCAGTACTTC; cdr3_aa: CASSWEMGNTPGHEQYF
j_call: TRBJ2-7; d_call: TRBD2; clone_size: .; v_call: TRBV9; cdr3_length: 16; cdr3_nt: TGTGCCAGCAGCAGAGCGTTAGCGGGAGGTGCGGATGAGCAGTACTTC; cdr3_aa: CASSRALAGGADEQYF
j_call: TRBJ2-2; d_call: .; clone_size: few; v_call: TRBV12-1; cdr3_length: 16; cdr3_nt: TGTGCCAGCAGCTCTTCGGGACATGCGAACACCGGGGAGCTGTTTTTT; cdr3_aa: CASSSSGHANTGELFF
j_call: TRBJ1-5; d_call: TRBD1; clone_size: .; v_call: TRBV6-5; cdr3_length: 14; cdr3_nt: TGTGCCAGCAGTGACGGACAGGGTCTCCAGCCCCAGCATTTT; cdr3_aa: CASSDGQGLQPQHF
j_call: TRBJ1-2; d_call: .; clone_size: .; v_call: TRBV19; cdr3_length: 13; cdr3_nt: TGTGCCAGTAGCCTCCCCGGGCCTGGTGGCTACACCTTC; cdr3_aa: CASSLPGPGGYTF
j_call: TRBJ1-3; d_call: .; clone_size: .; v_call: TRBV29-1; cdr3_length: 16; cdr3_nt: TGCAGCGTTGAAGAGGTCCGCAAACTCTCTGGAAACACCATATATTTT; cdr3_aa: CSVEEVRKLSGNTIYF
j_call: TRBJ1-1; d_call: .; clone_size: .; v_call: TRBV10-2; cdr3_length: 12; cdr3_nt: TGCGCCAGCAGTTGGGGGAACACTGAAGCTTTCTTT; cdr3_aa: CASSWGNTEAFF
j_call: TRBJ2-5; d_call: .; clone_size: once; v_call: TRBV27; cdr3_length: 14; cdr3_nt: TGTGCCAGCAGTTCCGGACTGTCTCAAGAGACCCAGTACTTC; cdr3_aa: CASSSGLSQETQYF
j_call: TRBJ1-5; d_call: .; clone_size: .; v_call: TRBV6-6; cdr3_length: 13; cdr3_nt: TGTGCCAGCACATGGGGGAGAGATCAGCCCCAGCATTTT; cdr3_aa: CASTWGRDQPQHF
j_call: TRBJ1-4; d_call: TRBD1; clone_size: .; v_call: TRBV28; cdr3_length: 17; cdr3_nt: TGTGCCAGCAGTACACACGGGACAGGGGCAACTAATGAAAAACTGTTTTTT; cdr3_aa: CASSTHGTGATNEKLFF
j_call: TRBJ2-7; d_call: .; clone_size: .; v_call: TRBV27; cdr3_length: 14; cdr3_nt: TGTGCCAGCAGCCGGGTCGGGCCGTACTACGAGCAGTACTTC; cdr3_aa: CASSRVGPYYEQYF
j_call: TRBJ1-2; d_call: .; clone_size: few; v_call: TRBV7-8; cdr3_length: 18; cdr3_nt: TGTGCCAGCAGCTTAAAAATGCCTACTTCCGGGACGGACTATGGCTACACCTTC; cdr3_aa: CASSLKMPTSGTDYGYTF
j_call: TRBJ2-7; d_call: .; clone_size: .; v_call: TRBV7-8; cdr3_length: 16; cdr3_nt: TGTGCCAGCAGTCCGACGGTTTCAGAGCTTTCCTACGAGCAGTACTTC; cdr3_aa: CASSPTVSELSYEQYF
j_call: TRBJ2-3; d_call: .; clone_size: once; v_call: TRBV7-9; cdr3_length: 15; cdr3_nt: TGTGCCAGCAGCTCGGTTGACCGGGTTCGAGATACGCAGTATTTT; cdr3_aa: CASSSVDRVRDTQYF
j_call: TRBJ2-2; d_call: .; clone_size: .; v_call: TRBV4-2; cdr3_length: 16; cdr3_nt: TGTGCCAGCAGCCAATTCTACCTTCATCGGGCCGGGGAGCTGTTTTTT; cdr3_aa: CASSQFYLHRAGELFF
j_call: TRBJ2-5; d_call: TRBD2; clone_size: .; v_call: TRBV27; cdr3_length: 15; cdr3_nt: TGTGCCTCAAGGCTAGCGGGGATTCGGGGAGAGACCCAGTACTTC; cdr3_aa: CASRLAGIRGETQYF
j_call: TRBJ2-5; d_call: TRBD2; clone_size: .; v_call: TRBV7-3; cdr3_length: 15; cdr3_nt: TGTGCCAGCAGCTTGGCGGGAGGTACCCAAGAGACCCAGTACTTC; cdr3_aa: CASSLAGGTQETQYF
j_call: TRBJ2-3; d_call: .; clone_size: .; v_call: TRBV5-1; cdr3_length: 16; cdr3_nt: TGCGCCAGCAGCACCACTCGCCTCCGTCGCACAGATACGCAGTATTTT; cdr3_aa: CASSTTRLRRTDTQYF
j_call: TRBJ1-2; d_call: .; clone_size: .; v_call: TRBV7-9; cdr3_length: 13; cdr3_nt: TGTGCCAGCAGCTTAGTATTGAAGAGTGGCTACACCTTC; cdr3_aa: CASSLVLKSGYTF
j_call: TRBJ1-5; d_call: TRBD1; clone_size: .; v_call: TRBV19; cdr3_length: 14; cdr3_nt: TGTGCCAGTAGTGACAGGGGGCCCAAACAGCCCCAGCATTTT; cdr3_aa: CASSDRGPKQPQHF
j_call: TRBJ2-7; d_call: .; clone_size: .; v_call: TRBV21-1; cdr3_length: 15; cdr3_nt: TGTGCCAGCAGCCCGCGGTTAGGGGACCGGATGGAGCAGTACTTC; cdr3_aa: CASSPRLGDRMEQYF
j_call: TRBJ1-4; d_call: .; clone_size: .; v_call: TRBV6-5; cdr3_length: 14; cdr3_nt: TGTGCCAGCAGTTACAGGGGATCTAATGAAAAACTGTTTTTT; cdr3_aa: CASSYRGSNEKLFF
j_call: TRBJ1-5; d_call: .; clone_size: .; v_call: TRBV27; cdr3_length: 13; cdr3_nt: TGTGCCAGCAGCTTGGGGGGGGATCAGCCCCAGCATTTT; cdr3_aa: CASSLGGDQPQHF
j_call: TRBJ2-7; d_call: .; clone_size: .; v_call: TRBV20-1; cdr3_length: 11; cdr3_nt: TGCAGTGGAGAGACAGCGTACGAGCAGTACTTC; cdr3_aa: CSGETAYEQYF
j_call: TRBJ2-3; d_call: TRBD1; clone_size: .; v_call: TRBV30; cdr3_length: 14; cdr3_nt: TGTGCCTGGAGTGGAGGGGGCTGGATGGATACGCAGTATTTT; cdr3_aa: CAWSGGGWMDTQYF
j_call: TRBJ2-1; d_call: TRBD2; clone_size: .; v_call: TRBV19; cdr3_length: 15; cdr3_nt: TGTGCCAGTAAGGCGGGTAGCGGGAGCGTCAATGAGCAGTTCTTC; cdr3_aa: CASKAGSGSVNEQFF
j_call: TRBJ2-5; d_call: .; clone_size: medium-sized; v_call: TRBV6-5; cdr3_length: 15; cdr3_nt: TGTGCCAGCAGTTACTATGGGGGAGCCCAAGAGACCCAGTACTTC; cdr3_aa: CASSYYGGAQETQYF
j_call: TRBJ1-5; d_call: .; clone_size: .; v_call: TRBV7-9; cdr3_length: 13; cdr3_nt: TGTGCCAGCAGCTCGGAGGGATATCAGCCCCAGCATTTT; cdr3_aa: CASSSEGYQPQHF
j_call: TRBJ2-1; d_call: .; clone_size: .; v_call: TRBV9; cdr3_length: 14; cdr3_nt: TGTGCCAGCAGCGTAGGATCTAGTCTCGATGAGCAGTTCTTC; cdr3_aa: CASSVGSSLDEQFF
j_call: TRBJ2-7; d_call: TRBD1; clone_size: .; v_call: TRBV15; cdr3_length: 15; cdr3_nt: TGTGCCACCCAACAGGGGACAGGGTCTCCCTACGAGCAGTACTTC; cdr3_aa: CATQQGTGSPYEQYF
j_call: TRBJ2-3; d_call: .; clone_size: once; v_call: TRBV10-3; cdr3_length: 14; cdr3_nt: TGTGCCATCAGTGAGGCCAGGGGTGCAGATACGCAGTATTTT; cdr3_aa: CAISEARGADTQYF
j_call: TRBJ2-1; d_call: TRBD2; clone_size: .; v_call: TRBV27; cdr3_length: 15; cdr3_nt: TGTGCCAGCAGTACAAGACTAGCCTCCTACAATGAGCAGTTCTTC; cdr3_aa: CASSTRLASYNEQFF
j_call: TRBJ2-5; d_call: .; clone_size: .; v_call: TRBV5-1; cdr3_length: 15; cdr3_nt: TGCGCCAGCAGCTCGGACTGGGAAATGACAGAGACCCAGTACTTC; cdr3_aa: CASSSDWEMTETQYF
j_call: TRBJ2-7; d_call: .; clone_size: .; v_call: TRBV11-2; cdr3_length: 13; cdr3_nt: TGTGCCAGCAGCTTACAAATAGCGAACGAGCAGTACTTC; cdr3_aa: CASSLQIANEQYF
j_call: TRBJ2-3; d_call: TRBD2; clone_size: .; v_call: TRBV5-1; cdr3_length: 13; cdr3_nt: TGCGCCAGCAGCCCCAGGGACTACGGGACGCAGTATTTT; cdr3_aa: CASSPRDYGTQYF
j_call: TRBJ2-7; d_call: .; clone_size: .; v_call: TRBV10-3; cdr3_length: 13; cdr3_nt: TGTGCCATCAGCTGGACAGAGGGCTACGAGCAGTACTTC; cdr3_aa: CAISWTEGYEQYF
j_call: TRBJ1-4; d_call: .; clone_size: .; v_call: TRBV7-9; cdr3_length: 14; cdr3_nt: TGTGCCAGCAGCACCCTGCGGGGGTTGGAAAAACTGTTTTTT; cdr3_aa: CASSTLRGLEKLFF
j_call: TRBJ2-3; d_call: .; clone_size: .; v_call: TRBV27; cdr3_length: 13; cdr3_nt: TGTGCCAGCAGTTTATCTCTCGGCGATACGCAGTATTTT; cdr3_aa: CASSLSLGDTQYF